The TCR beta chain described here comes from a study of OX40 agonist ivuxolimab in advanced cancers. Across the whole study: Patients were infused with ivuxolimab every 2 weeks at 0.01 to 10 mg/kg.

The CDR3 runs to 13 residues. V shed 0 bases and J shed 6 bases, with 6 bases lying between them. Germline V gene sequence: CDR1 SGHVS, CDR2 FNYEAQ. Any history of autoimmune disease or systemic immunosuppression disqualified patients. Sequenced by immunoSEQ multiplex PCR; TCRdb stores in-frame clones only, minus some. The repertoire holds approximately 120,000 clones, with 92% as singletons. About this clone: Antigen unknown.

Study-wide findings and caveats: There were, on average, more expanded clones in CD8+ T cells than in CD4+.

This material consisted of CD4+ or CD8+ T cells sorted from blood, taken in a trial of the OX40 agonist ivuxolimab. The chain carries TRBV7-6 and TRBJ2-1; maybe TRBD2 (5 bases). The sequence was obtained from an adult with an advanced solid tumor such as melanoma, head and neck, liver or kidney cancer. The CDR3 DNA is TGTGCCAGCAGCTTAGCTCGGGGCAATGAGCAGTTCTTC. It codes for CASSLARGNEQFF.